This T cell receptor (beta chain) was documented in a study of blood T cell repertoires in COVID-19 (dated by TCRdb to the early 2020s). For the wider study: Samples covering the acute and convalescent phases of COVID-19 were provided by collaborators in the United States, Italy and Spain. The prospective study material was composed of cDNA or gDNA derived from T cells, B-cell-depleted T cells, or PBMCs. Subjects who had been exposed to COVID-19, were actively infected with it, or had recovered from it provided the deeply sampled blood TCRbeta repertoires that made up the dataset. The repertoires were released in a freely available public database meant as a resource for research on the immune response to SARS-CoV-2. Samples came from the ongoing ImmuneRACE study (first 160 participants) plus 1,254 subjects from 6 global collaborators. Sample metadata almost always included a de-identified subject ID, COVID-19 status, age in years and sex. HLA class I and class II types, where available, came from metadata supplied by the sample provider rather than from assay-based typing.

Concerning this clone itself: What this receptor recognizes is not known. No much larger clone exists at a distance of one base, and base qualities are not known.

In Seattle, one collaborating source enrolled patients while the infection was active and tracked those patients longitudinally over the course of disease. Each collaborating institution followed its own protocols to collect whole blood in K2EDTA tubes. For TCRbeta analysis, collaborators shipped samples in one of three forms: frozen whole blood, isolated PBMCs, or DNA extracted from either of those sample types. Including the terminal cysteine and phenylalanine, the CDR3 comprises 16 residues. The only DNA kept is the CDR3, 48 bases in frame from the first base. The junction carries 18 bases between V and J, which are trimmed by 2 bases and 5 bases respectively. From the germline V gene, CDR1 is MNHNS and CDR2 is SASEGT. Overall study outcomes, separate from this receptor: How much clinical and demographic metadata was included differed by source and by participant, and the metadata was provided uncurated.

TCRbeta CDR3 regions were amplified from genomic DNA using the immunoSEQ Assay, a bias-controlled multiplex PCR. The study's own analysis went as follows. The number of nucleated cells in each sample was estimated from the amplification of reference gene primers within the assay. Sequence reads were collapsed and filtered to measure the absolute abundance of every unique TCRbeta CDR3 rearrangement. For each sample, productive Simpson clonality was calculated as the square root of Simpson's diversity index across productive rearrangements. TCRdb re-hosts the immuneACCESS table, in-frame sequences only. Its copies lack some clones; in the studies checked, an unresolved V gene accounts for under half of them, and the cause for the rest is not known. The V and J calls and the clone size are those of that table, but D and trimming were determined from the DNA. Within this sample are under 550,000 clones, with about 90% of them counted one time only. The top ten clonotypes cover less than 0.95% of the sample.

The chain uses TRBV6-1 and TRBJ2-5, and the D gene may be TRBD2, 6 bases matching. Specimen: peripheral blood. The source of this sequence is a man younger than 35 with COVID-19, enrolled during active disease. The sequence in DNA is TGTGCCAGCAGTGAACGGAGGGGCCCTATGAGGGAGACCCAGTACTTC. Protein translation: CASSERRGPMRETQYF.